Listed below are T cell receptor beta chains from one sample, sequenced in a study of shared T cell receptors in the human thymus. TCRdb's table, derived via immunoSEQ multiplex PCR, lists solely in-frame clones and lacks some. The sample lists about 660,000 clones, approximately 87% occurring once. Separately, the same data were catalogued under a study of human thymus T cells.

The sample taken for sequencing was thymocytes. These receptors all come from a boy less than two years old with a congenital heart defect. CDR3s include the opening cysteine and the closing phenylalanine or tryptophan. D genes are given only for firm matches. Clone size appears in some rows only: once, few, many, or a class for an expanded clone.

d_call,j_call,v_call,clone_size,cdr3_aa,cdr3_nt
TRBD1,TRBJ2-7,TRBV9,-,CASSGSTGTGLYEQYF,TGTGCCAGCAGCGGTTCAACCGGGACAGGCCTATATGAGCAGTACTTC
-,TRBJ1-1,TRBV27,-,CASRSKRRAFF,TGTGCCAGCAGGAGTAAGAGGCGGGCTTTCTTT
TRBD2,TRBJ2-1,TRBV4-1,-,CASSQILAGGPGNEQFF,TGCGCCAGCAGCCAAATACTAGCGGGAGGGCCGGGGAATGAGCAGTTCTTC
TRBD1,TRBJ2-7,TRBV18,-,CASSPNAGQGAYEQYF,TGTGCCAGCTCACCGAATGCGGGACAGGGGGCCTACGAGCAGTACTTC
TRBD2,TRBJ2-5,TRBV4-3,-,CASSRRLAGAEETQYF,TGCGCCAGCAGCCGCCGACTAGCGGGAGCGGAGGAGACCCAGTACTTC
TRBD1,TRBJ1-1,TRBV15,-,CATSTRDRGRVEAFF,TGTGCCACCAGCACTCGGGACAGGGGTAGGGTTGAAGCTTTCTTT
-,TRBJ2-7,TRBV11-2,-,CASSPGVNTTEYYEQYF,TGTGCCAGCAGCCCCGGGGTCAATACCACAGAATACTACGAGCAGTACTTC
-,TRBJ1-2,TRBV5-1,-,CASRHTRGPNYGYTF,TGCGCCAGCAGACACACCAGGGGTCCCAACTATGGCTACACCTTC
TRBD1,TRBJ1-1,TRBV23-1,-,CASSPPPGQGDTEAFF,TGCGCCAGCAGTCCCCCACCGGGACAGGGGGACACTGAAGCTTTCTTT
-,TRBJ2-7,TRBV7-6,-,CASSYPAVGQTYEQYF,TGTGCCAGCAGCTACCCCGCGGTTGGACAGACCTACGAGCAGTACTTC
TRBD2,TRBJ2-7,TRBV27,once,CASRPGLGRAAHEQYF,TGTGCCAGCAGACCGGGTTTGGGGAGGGCGGCCCACGAGCAGTACTTC
-,TRBJ1-5,TRBV9,-,CASSVDGDQPQHF,TGTGCCAGCAGCGTAGACGGTGATCAGCCCCAGCATTTT
-,TRBJ2-1,TRBV5-1,-,CASSPLAGQIYNEQFF,TGCGCCAGCAGCCCCCTGGCCGGACAGATATACAATGAGCAGTTCTTC
-,TRBJ2-7,TRBV11-2,-,CASSFRGRGSYEQYF,TGTGCCAGCAGCTTCAGGGGCAGGGGCTCCTACGAGCAGTACTTC
-,TRBJ2-7,TRBV19,-,CASRGGDTGNSYEQYF,TGTGCCAGTAGGGGAGGGGACACAGGCAACTCCTACGAGCAGTACTTC